In its sample, the clone carrying this TCR beta chain was seen once. As processed by the authors: How many nucleated cells were present was estimated from reference gene primer amplification. Method: immunoSEQ multiplex PCR; TCRdb's copy keeps in-frame clones and lacks some. V, J and clone size derive from that table, while D and trimming were established from the DNA sequence. The sample holds 14,000 or so clones, around 82% seen once. The sample belongs to a study of blood T cell repertoires in COVID-19. For the study at large: Spain, Italy and the United States supplied samples that represented acute and convalescent COVID-19. T cells, B-cell-depleted T cells, or PBMCs supplied cDNA or gDNA.

CDR1 is KGHSH and CDR2 is LQKENI in the germline V gene. This CDR3 has 16 amino acids. Trimming removed 5 bases from V and 3 bases from J, with 17 bases in between. Sequenced: peripheral blood. The chain has TRBV18 and TRBJ1-3; TRBD1 is a possible D gene (5 bases). The sequence came from an older woman with acute or convalescent COVID-19. In DNA, the CDR3 is TGTGCCAGCTCAGGCAGGGTTCTGGCTGATGGAAACACCATATATTTT. This gives the protein CASSGRVLADGNTIYF.